A single sample gave rise to the 24 T cell receptor beta chains below, sequenced in a study of radiation and T cells in renal cell carcinoma. Described treatment: 15 Gy SBRT to primary tumor, nephrectomy 4 weeks later. The data were produced by immunoSEQ multiplex PCR, yet TCRdb's version contains in-frame clones alone and is incomplete. This table holds about 9,300 clones, roughly 59% found once. The source was tumor tissue, collected from a patient whose treatment included radiotherapy and nephrectomy. The receptors shown here come from a woman aged 50 to 60 with renal cell carcinoma.

This clone came up a few times. The chain carries TRBV6-5 and TRBJ2-3, with D uncertain. The length of the CDR3 is 15 residues. The germline V gene has CDR1 MNHEY and CDR2 SVGAGI. V lost 0 bases and J 6 bases, leaving 13 bases between the germline ends. The CDR3 sequence is CASSYSKGQRDTQYF. CDR3 coding DNA: TGTGCCAGCAGTTACTCGAAAGGGCAGAGGGATACGCAGTATTTT.

The sample holds a few counts of this clone. The V and J genes are TRBV4-3 and TRBJ2-7; 8 positions match TRBD1. The CDR3 contains 16 residues. Germline trimming cut 0 bases from V and 2 bases from J; bases unmatched to any gene: 6. Per the germline V gene, CDR1 is LGHNA and CDR2 is YSLEER. The CDR3 DNA reads TGCGCCAGCAGCCAAGATGCAGGGGGCATTCCCTACGAGCAGTACTTC. Its translation is CASSQDAGGIPYEQYF.

This clone turned up a few times. The chain couples TRBV2 to TRBJ2-1, with 7 bases that match TRBD2. J was trimmed by 3 bases and V by 3 bases; bases with no gene match: 5. The CDR3 has 15 amino acids. Germline V CDR1 and CDR2: SNHLY, FYNNEI. The DNA of the CDR3 is TGTGCCAGCAGTGACGGGGGGACTGGCTACAATGAGCAGTTCTTC. It specifies CASSDGGTGYNEQFF.

This sequence joins TRBV5-4 and TRBJ2-3, with 7 bases matching TRBD2. The V gene's germline CDR1 is SGHNT and CDR2 YYREEE (reference sequence). V was clipped by 0 bases and J by 4 bases; unmatched bases: 5. There are 15 residues in the CDR3. DNA of the CDR3: TGTGCCAGCAGCTTGGACGCGGGAGTGTCAGATACGCAGTATTTT. It codes for CASSLDAGVSDTQYF.

By share of the sample, this clone is medium-sized. The gene calls are TRBV5-4 and TRBJ1-3; TRBD1 agrees at 8 bases. The CDR3 runs to 16 residues. From germline, CDR1 is SGHNT and CDR2 YYREEE (reference sequence). The V and J ends lost 6 bases and 0 bases, in that order; junction bases with no gene match: 8. The CDR3 DNA follows: TGTGCCAGCAACTCAGGGGGCGATTCCTCTGGAAACACCATATATTTT. It translates to CASNSGGDSSGNTIYF.

The chain is built from TRBV11-3 and TRBJ2-3, with 7 bases matching TRBD1. The CDR3 spans 15 residues. J was trimmed by 1 base and V by 3 bases; bases with no gene match: 4. Germline CDR1 reads SGHNT; CDR2 reads YENEEA. The CDR3 reads CASSFRDSGTDTQYF. The CDR3 region has the DNA TGTGCCAGCAGCTTCCGGGACAGCGGCACAGATACGCAGTATTTT.

This chain connects TRBV7-9 to TRBJ1-4; 9 bases map to TRBD1. Unmatched junction bases numbered 11, after V lost 5 bases and J lost 7 bases. Germline CDR1 is SEHNR and CDR2 is FQNEAQ (reference sequence). The CDR3 is 16 residues long. CDR3 coding DNA: TGTGCCAGCAGCCCTAACACAGGGGGCATTGGTGAAAAACTGTTTTTT. The encoded protein is CASSPNTGGIGEKLFF.

This clone has a single count. The chain has TRBV7-2 and TRBJ2-1; 8 bases are shared with TRBD2. This CDR3 is built from 15 residues. Germline V gene lookup returns CDR1 SGHTA and CDR2 FQGNSA. V gave up 3 bases and J gave up 1 base; unmatched junction bases: 2. The CDR3 region is CASSLQRESYNEQFF. The CDR3 DNA sequence: TGTGCCAGCAGCTTGCAGCGGGAGTCCTACAATGAGCAGTTCTTC. Full variable domain (missing parts from reference TRBV7-2 and TRBJ2-1): GAGVSQSPSNKVTEKGKDVELRCDPISGHTALYWYRQSLGQGLEFLIYFQGNSAPDKSGLPSDRFSAERTGGSVSTLTIQRTQQEDSAVYLCASSLQRESYNEQFFGPGTRLTVL.

This clone was seen once. The J gene is TRBJ1-5, the V gene TRBV28; 8 bases are shared with TRBD1. The CDR3 sequence is 15 residues long. Germline lookup yields CDR1 MDHEN and CDR2 SYDVKM. Losses at the gene ends were 8 bases for V and 2 bases for J; bases not matched to a gene: 8. The CDR3: CASRQGARGNQPQHF. DNA of the CDR3: TGTGCCAGCCGTCAGGGGGCTAGGGGCAATCAGCCCCAGCATTTT.

This clone was counted a single time. The chain couples TRBV11-3 to TRBJ2-7, with 8 bases identical to TRBD1. The CDR3 is 14 residues long. After removal of 10 bases from V and 4 bases from J, the junction contained 12 bases not matched to a gene. CDR1 is SGHNT and CDR2 is YENEEA in the germline V gene. CDR3 protein: CATPRGQAEYEQYF. DNA for the CDR3: TGTGCCACCCCCCGGGGACAGGCCGAGTACGAGCAGTACTTC.

The V gene is TRBV10-3, the J gene TRBJ2-2; unclear D gene. This CDR3 spans 15 amino acids. V lost 0 bases to trimming and J lost 6 bases, with 11 bases between them. Looked up from germline, CDR1 is ENHRY and CDR2 is SYGVKD. Written as DNA, the CDR3 is TGTGCCATCAGTGAGTCGATGGGGTTGGCCGGGGAGCTGTTTTTT. This encodes CAISESMGLAGELFF.

The chain employs TRBV4-3 and TRBJ2-2; no reliable D call. With 1 base removed from V and 5 bases from J, the gap between germline ends came to 14 bases. The CDR3 totals 16 residues. Germline assignment: CDR1 LGHNA and CDR2 YSLEER. The CDR3 here is CASSQGDSPKTGELFF. DNA of the CDR3: TGCGCCAGCAGCCAAGGGGATAGCCCCAAAACCGGGGAGCTGTTTTTT.

The chain links TRBV9 to TRBJ2-3, with unresolved D. V lost 1 base and J 2 bases, leaving 8 bases between the germline ends. Germline V gene sequence: CDR1 SGDLS, CDR2 YYNGEE. The length of the CDR3 is 14 residues. CDR3 protein: CASSVQTSTDTQYF. In nucleotides, the CDR3 is TGTGCCAGCAGCGTACAGACGTCCACAGATACGCAGTATTTT.

This chain uses TRBV5-4 with TRBJ2-3; D unclear. This CDR3 contains 12 residues. Germline loops: CDR1 SGHNT, CDR2 YYREEE (reference sequence). Trimming took off 3 bases at V and 0 bases at J, with 2 bases between the two ends. CDR3 loop: CASSSSTDTQYF. CDR3 sequence (DNA): TGTGCCAGCAGCTCCAGCACAGATACGCAGTATTTT.

This clone was seen a few times. The rearrangement joins TRBV5-1 to TRBJ1-2, with D unclear. CDR1 SGHRS and CDR2 YFSETQ come from the germline V gene. This CDR3 region has 12 residues. Trimming removed 6 bases from V and 2 bases from J, with 8 bases in between. The CDR3 nucleotides are TGCGCCAGCACATCGGGGAACTATGGCTACACCTTC. Its protein product is CASTSGNYGYTF.

This clone came up a few times. The chain is built from TRBV5-4 and TRBJ1-2; 7 positions agree with TRBD1. The germline V gene encodes CDR1 SGHNT and CDR2 YYREEE (reference sequence). The CDR3 extends over 15 amino acids. The V segment lost 4 bases and the J segment 0 bases; nucleotides outside the gene matches: 6. CDR3: CASSRGTETNYGYTF. CDR3 in DNA: TGTGCCAGCAGCCGTGGGACAGAAACTAACTATGGCTACACCTTC.

The rearrangement links TRBV19 to TRBJ2-7; D might be TRBD1 or TRBD2, each matching 5 bases. Trimming stripped 3 bases from V and 3 bases from J, with 15 bases between. The V gene's germline CDR1 is LNHDA and CDR2 SQIVND (reference sequence). The CDR3 has 15 residues. The CDR3 DNA reads as TGTGCCAGTAGTATTTCTGTGGGGACCGGCTACGAGCAGTACTTC. Amino acid sequence: CASSISVGTGYEQYF.

By sample share, this clone is medium-sized. The rearrangement uses TRBV19 and TRBJ1-5; 8 bases align to TRBD1. Trimming took 6 bases from V and 4 from J; bases not matched to a gene: 8. This CDR3 is built from 15 residues. CDR1 is LNHDA, CDR2 SQIVND, per germline (reference sequence). The CDR3 protein is CASRTGVAGNQPQHF. CDR3 coding DNA: TGTGCCAGTAGGACAGGGGTGGCTGGGAATCAGCCCCAGCATTTT.

This clone was detected only a few times. The chain uses TRBV28 and TRBJ2-1; D might be TRBD1 or TRBD2, each matching 5 bases. Deletions cut 3 bases from V and 8 bases from J, with 11 bases between. The CDR3 is 13 amino acids. Germline V gene lookup returns CDR1 MDHEN and CDR2 SYDVKM. CDR3 nucleotide sequence: TGTGCCAGCAGTTTGGGACGGGCCCATGAGCAGTTCTTC. This codes for CASSLGRAHEQFF.

This clone is medium-sized by share. The CDR3 sequence is CASSELGESGANVLTF. Written as DNA, the CDR3 is TGTGCCAGCAGTGAATTGGGGGAATCTGGGGCCAACGTCCTGACTTTC. This chain connects TRBV25-1 to TRBJ2-6; D may match TRBD1 or TRBD2 (5 bases each). The CDR3 runs 16 residues. In germline, CDR1 is MGHDK, CDR2 SYGVNS. V was clipped by 1 base and J by 1 base, with 8 bases between them.

This clone counts as large (0.1 to 1%). This chain uses TRBV7-9 with TRBJ2-7; the match to TRBD2 covers 8 bases. The CDR3 contains 14 residues. J gave up 3 bases and V 2 bases, and 3 bases lay outside the gene matches. CDR1 is SEHNR, CDR2 FQNEAQ, per germline (reference sequence). As DNA, the CDR3 is TGTGCCAGCAGCTTAAGCGGGAGTTACTACGAGCAGTACTTC. Its translation: CASSLSGSYYEQYF.

The chain links TRBV4-1 to TRBJ2-1; the D gene is possibly TRBD1 (6 bases). The CDR3 has 17 amino acids. The ends were cut back, 4 bases at V and 6 bases at J, with 22 bases in the middle. Germline CDR1 and CDR2: MGHRA and YSYEKL. The CDR3 here is CASSPDSQTKAANEQFF. The CDR3 DNA reads as TGCGCCAGCAGCCCGGACAGTCAGACAAAGGCCGCCAATGAGCAGTTCTTC.

The sample holds a few counts of this clone. This rearrangement joins TRBV7-2 to TRBJ1-1; D call uncertain. This CDR3 has 13 amino acids. Germline V CDR1 and CDR2: SGHTA, FQGNSA. V was cut by 5 bases and J by 0 bases, with 7 bases left in between. CDR3 sequence reads: CASSAQMNTEAFF. The CDR3, as DNA: TGTGCCAGCAGCGCTCAAATGAACACTGAAGCTTTCTTT. The whole variable domain, remainder taken from reference TRBV7-2 and TRBJ1-1, is GAGVSQSPSNKVTEKGKDVELRCDPISGHTALYWYRQSLGQGLEFLIYFQGNSAPDKSGLPSDRFSAERTGGSVSTLTIQRTQQEDSAVYLCASSAQMNTEAFFGQGTRLTVV.

V is TRBV5-1 and J is TRBJ2-7, with a tentative D call TRBD2 (5 bases). The V end was cut by 4 bases, the J end by 6 bases, with 14 bases between. This CDR3 has 13 residues. Germline CDR1 and CDR2: SGHRS and YFSETQ. The CDR3 spells CASSLGRDSEQYF. Written as DNA, the CDR3 is TGCGCCAGCAGCCTTGGGAGAGACTCCGAGCAGTACTTC.